Included here is one T cell receptor (beta chain) sequence, with context. This clone's antigen is unknown. The input lacks base qualities; no much larger clone sits a single base away. Other DNA sequences in the same sample also yield this CDR3. The sample comes from a study of shared clonotypes between healthy human individuals (TCRdb year 2020). Turning to the overall study: A couple of women and three men aged 18 to 49 years were included in the cohort. Per donor, leukapheresis produced somewhere between about 0.94 and 10 billion PBMCs. The study deeply sequenced blood TCR repertoires of about 5 healthy adults to estimate repertoire size and the extent of clonotype sharing between individuals. Per donor, three plates each were used for CD4 naive and CD4 memory, two for CD8 naive, and one for CD8 memory. Libraries were prepared and TCR repertoires were sequenced by different laboratories using diverse techniques, in order to increase sequencing depth and limit assay-specific biases. Broad study findings and their caveats: Based on pairwise subsampling, the degree of clonotype sharing among donors was expected to be affected by sequencing depth. Estimated clonotype richness was generally larger for naive than for memory subsets. Clonotypes shared by all four sorted-subset donors showed higher generation probabilities than non-shared clonotypes. When a handful of donors were compared, the shared fraction of clonotypes was about 5.4% for naive CD4, more than 3% for naive CD8, roughly 2.5% for memory CD4, and 0.4% for memory CD8. Even with the large sequencing depth, rarefaction of the sorted-subset datasets indicated that sequencing was incomplete. Only blood was sampled, and tissue TCR repertoires likely differ from those in blood. The genetic and exposure-history diversity represented was limited by the small number of donors.

Using the deep immunoSEQ assay, TCR CDR3 regions were amplified from genomic DNA by multiplex PCR. Extracted genomic DNA from each cell subset was distributed evenly across all wells of several immunoSEQ 96-well plates, and each plate was treated as a replicate. Each replicate PCR for sorted subsets received roughly 200 ng genomic DNA, equal to 28,000 or so T cell genomes. Purified libraries were quantified with a Qubit 3.0 fluorometer, sized on a Bioanalyzer 2100, and re-quantified with the KAPA Library Quantification kit. Every immunoSEQ 96-well plate was sequenced on a dedicated single-read 150-cycle Illumina NextSeq 550 flow cell. Regarding the original processing steps: Because only junctional sequences without quality scores were contained in the immunoSEQ output, filtering matching that applied to full-length reads could not be performed. To assign V/J genes and CDR3, sequences were annotated using PyIR, a Python wrapper for IgBLAST v1.9, with IMGT germline references. Reads were removed for weak V/J assignments (E-value above 1e-6), missing CDR3, stop codons, out-of-frame junctions, or ambiguous translated residues. V3J clonotypes were defined as sequences sharing the same inferred V gene, J gene, and CDR3 amino acid sequence. The percentage overlap between two repertoires was calculated by dividing the number of shared unique clonotypes by the size of the smaller repertoire. Repertoire richness was assessed with RTK rarefaction, the Chao1 estimator, and Recon v2.1 estimates of unobserved clonotypes. OLGA was used to compute generation probabilities for all TCRbeta clonotypes that the gDNA method yielded from four donors. TCRdb provides this immuneACCESS table in a form limited to in-frame rearrangements. Some clones are lacking; in checked studies, under half of them reflect an unresolved V gene, and why the rest are absent is not known. V and J calls and clone size are given by that table; D and trimming were obtained from the DNA. A total of a few million clones appear in this sample, 90% to 97% of them only once. The top ten clones comprise around 0.13% of the sample.

Donors were healthy HIV-negative adults with no recently reported acute infections or vaccinations. All donors were Caucasian adults living in Nashville, Tennessee, USA. CD4+ T cells were enriched by magnetic negative selection; naive cells were then positively selected on CD45RA, and the negative fraction formed the memory subset. After blood collection by leukapheresis, PBMCs were isolated using Ficoll-Histopaque density gradient centrifugation and then cryopreserved in the vapor phase of liquid nitrogen. Analytical flow cytometry was used to check the purity and quantity of each magnetically sorted T cell population. Genomic DNA was isolated from every sorted fraction and measured by UV absorbance on a Nanodrop 2000c. Counted from cysteine to phenylalanine, this CDR3 has 12 amino acids. Just the 36-base CDR3 DNA is kept, in frame starting at base 1. The junction carries 4 bases between V and J, which are trimmed by 2 bases and 4 bases respectively. From the germline V gene, CDR1 is SGHDT and CDR2 is YYEEEE.

The chain is assembled from TRBV5-6 and TRBJ1-5, with the D gene not confidently named. This TCR derives from a man between 18 and 29 years old in good health. Sequencing input: naive CD4+ T cells sorted from blood. The label giving this sample's cell subset or site can be read as: CD45RA+ positively selected. The CDR3: CASSFLNQPQHF. At the DNA level, the sequence is TGTGCCAGCAGCTTCCTTAATCAGCCCCAGCATTTT.